The 21 T cell receptor beta chains reported below all come from one sample, sequenced in a study of CD8 T cells in ankylosing spondylitis. TCRdb independently ran MiXCR on the 5' RACE reads; one entry per CDR3 protein. The data hold 200,000 to 250,000 distinct CDR3 sequences, with roughly a tenth observed a single time. Sequencing used blood, either unsorted or a sorted T cell fraction (not recorded which). The receptors here all came from a male donor with ankylosing spondylitis or in good health (not recorded which).

This clonotype was seen ten or more times. V is TRBV29-1 and J is TRBJ2-3; D unresolved. The length of the CDR3 is 12 residues. V was pared by 8 bases and J by 6 bases, with 15 bases between. The germline CDR1 and CDR2 sequences are SQVTM and ANQGSEA. The CDR3 reads CSLSGGRDTQYF. The CDR3 bases are TGCAGCTTATCGGGTGGGCGGGATACGCAGTATTTT.

This clonotype was recorded a few times. This CDR3 fails to terminate in the conserved phenylalanine or tryptophan, so it likely reflects a read error. J is TRBJ2-7 and V is TRBV18; D is perhaps TRBD1 (5 bases). The V end was cut by 8 bases, the J end by 4 bases, with 15 bases between. CDR1 is KGHSH and CDR2 is LQKENI in the germline V gene. The CDR3 contains 13 residues. In nucleotides, the CDR3 is TGTGCCAGCGCGGACACCTTAGAATACGAGCAGTACTTG. Protein sequence: CASADTLEYEQYL.

Only a few counts were recorded for this clonotype. The rearrangement uses TRBV6-1 and TRBJ2-4, with D perhaps TRBD1 or TRBD2 (5 bases each). The CDR3 totals 16 residues. CDR1 MNHNS and CDR2 SASEGT come from the germline V gene. The V and J ends lost 6 bases and 7 bases respectively, with 22 bases between them. Written as DNA, the CDR3 is TGTGCCAGCAGGCCCGGTAGGGGACCTAGTGCGAACATTCAGTACTTC. Translating it yields CASRPGRGPSANIQYF.

In this sample, this clonotype turned up a few times. The chain recombines TRBV30 with TRBJ2-5, with no clear D. V was trimmed by 0 bases and J by 2 bases, leaving 13 bases between them. Germline CDR1 and CDR2: GTSNPN and SVGIG (reference sequence). The CDR3 extends over 15 amino acids. CDR3 loop: CAWSVVGALQETQYF. CDR3 sequence (DNA): TGTGCCTGGAGTGTAGTCGGAGCGCTTCAAGAGACCCAGTACTTC.

This clonotype came up many times. The chain carries TRBV12-3 or TRBV12-4 and TRBJ2-7; D uncertain. The CDR3 consists of 14 residues. V was pared by 0 bases and J by 2 bases, with 8 bases between. DNA for the CDR3: TGTGCCAGCAGTTTAGCAGCTTGGGCCTACGAGCAGTACTTC. Translated, it gives CASSLAAWAYEQYF.

In DNA, the CDR3 is TGCGCCAGCAGTGAAGAGGGGTCTAGGACAGATACGCAGTATTTT. Translation: CASSEEGSRTDTQYF. The V and J genes are TRBV10-2 and TRBJ2-3; D is perhaps TRBD1 or TRBD2 (5 bases each). The germline V and J ends were trimmed by 3 bases and 3 bases, with 13 bases remaining between them. Germline V lookup: CDR1 WSHSY, CDR2 SAAADI. CDR3 length: 15 residues.

The chain is built from TRBV5-4 and TRBJ2-7, with 8 bases fitting TRBD1. The CDR3 sequence is 16 residues long. Germline V CDR1 and CDR2: SGHNT, YYREEE (reference sequence). Losses at the gene ends were 3 bases for V and 7 bases for J; bases not matched to a gene: 15. In nucleotides, the CDR3 is TGTGCCAGCAGCTCCGGACAGGGTCGAGTAGGTGTGGAGCAGTACTTC. Its translation: CASSSGQGRVGVEQYF.

There are a few counts of this clonotype. The chain carries TRBV7-9 and TRBJ2-7, with 7 nucleotides matching TRBD2. After removal of 5 bases from V and 1 base from J, the junction contained 11 bases not matched to a gene. This CDR3 comprises 16 residues. Looked up from germline, CDR1 is SEHNR and CDR2 is FQNEAQ (reference sequence). DNA of the CDR3: TGTGCCAGCAGCACCCCTTTAGCGGGTCTGTCCTACGAGCAGTACTTC. Translating gives CASSTPLAGLSYEQYF.

This clonotype was detected ten times or more. The chain is built from TRBV7-8 and TRBJ2-1, with TRBD2 matching over 8 bases. The CDR3 is 16 residues long. Germline V gene sequence: CDR1 SGHVS, CDR2 FQNEAQ. V lost 5 bases to trimming and J lost 0 bases; unmatched junction nucleotides: 6. CDR3 protein: CASSTPAGASYNEQFF. The CDR3 region has the DNA TGTGCCAGCAGCACCCCAGCGGGGGCCTCCTACAATGAGCAGTTCTTC.

The V and J genes are TRBV12-3 or TRBV12-4 and TRBJ2-7; D gene uncertain. Trimming cost V 6 bases and J 2 bases, with 17 bases left between them. The CDR3 contains 15 residues. Here the CDR3 reads CASSPMGSHPYEQYF. Written as DNA, the CDR3 is TGTGCCAGCAGCCCGATGGGGTCCCACCCCTACGAGCAGTACTTC.

This clonotype was observed many times. The chain uses TRBV5-1 and TRBJ2-3; 9 bases align to TRBD1. The ends lost 0 bases at V and 3 bases at J; junction bases unmatched: 2. The germline V gene has CDR1 SGHRS and CDR2 YFSETQ. This CDR3 has 15 residues. CDR3 sequence reads: CASSLAGQGTDTQYF. The CDR3 DNA follows: TGCGCCAGCAGCTTGGCCGGACAGGGGACAGATACGCAGTATTTT.

This CDR3 reads CASSDGPGQFF. DNA of the CDR3: TGTGCCAGCAGCGATGGACCGGGACAGTTCTTC. J is TRBJ2-1 and V is TRBV14; possible D gene TRBD2, 5 bases. Germline CDR1 and CDR2: SGHDN and FVKESK. The CDR3 consists of 11 residues. Trimming cost V 5 bases and J 13 bases, with 12 bases left between them.

Many counts were recorded for this clonotype. The chain carries TRBV5-1 and TRBJ2-1, with TRBD2 matching 7 bases. The CDR3 consists of 15 residues. The trim removed 5 bases at V and 7 bases at J, leaving 12 bases unmatched. Germline V gene sequence: CDR1 SGHRS, CDR2 YFSETQ. CDR3 amino acids: CASSSKISGLNEQFF. Here the CDR3 DNA reads TGCGCCAGCAGTTCTAAGATTAGCGGGTTAAATGAGCAGTTCTTC.

This clonotype was seen repeatedly, ten times or more. The rearrangement uses TRBV7-2 and TRBJ1-1; D possibly corresponds to TRBD1 (5 bases). CDR3 length equals 15 residues. CDR1 and CDR2 (germline): SGHTA, FQGNSA. V lost 5 bases and J lost 3, with 16 bases in between. CDR3 amino acids: CASSTRTRGHTEAFF. The CDR3 DNA follows: TGTGCCAGCAGCACACGTACTAGGGGCCACACTGAAGCTTTCTTT.

This clonotype was detected ten times or more. The chain joins TRBV9 to TRBJ2-1; 9 bases are a match to TRBD2. The CDR3 runs 15 residues. The germline CDR1 and CDR2 sequences are SGDLS and YYNGEE. V shed 4 bases and J 0 bases; nucleotides not matched to a gene: 2. Here the CDR3 DNA reads TGTGCCAGCAGCATTAGCGGGGGCTCCTACAATGAGCAGTTCTTC. Protein sequence: CASSISGGSYNEQFF.

This clonotype was counted only a few times. The chain uses TRBV11-2 and TRBJ2-1, with D hard to call. Looked up from germline, CDR1 is SGHAT and CDR2 is FQNNGV. This CDR3 region has 12 residues. Trimming left V 4 bases short and J 7 bases short, with 8 bases between. Here the CDR3 reads CASSSLFNEQFF. In nucleotides, the CDR3 is TGTGCCAGCAGCTCCCTGTTTAATGAGCAGTTCTTC.

This clonotype has only a few counts. A much larger clonotype is one base distant, so this may be a read error. The chain combines TRBV24-1 with TRBJ2-3; 7 nucleotides align to TRBD2. This CDR3 spans 13 amino acids. Per germline, CDR1 KGHDR and CDR2 SFDVKD. In DNA, the CDR3 is TGTGCCGCCAGTGATCTAGCGGCAGATACGCAGTATTTT. Translation: CAASDLAADTQYF.

The rearrangement uses TRBV18 and TRBJ2-6, with TRBD1 identical over 7 bases. The germline gives CDR1 KGHSH, CDR2 LQKENI. The CDR3 spans 16 residues. V lost 4 bases, J lost 0 bases, and 3 bases stayed unmatched. In DNA, the CDR3 is TGTGCCAGCTCACGGACAGGCCCCTCTGGGGCCAACGTCCTGACTTTC. It specifies CASSRTGPSGANVLTF.

This clonotype was counted once. The chain combines TRBV14 with TRBJ2-1; D possibly corresponds to TRBD1 (6 bases). V lost 8 bases to trimming and J lost 2 bases, with 16 bases between them. The CDR3 has 15 residues. CDR1 is SGHDN and CDR2 is FVKESK in the germline V gene. The CDR3 coding sequence is TGTGCCAGCTCTTATACAGGGTTCCCCTACAATGAGCAGTTCTTC. As protein: CASSYTGFPYNEQFF.

This clonotype was counted only a few times. The chain uses TRBV12-3 or TRBV12-4 and TRBJ1-2, with no clear D. V was cut by 4 bases and J by 3 bases, with 3 bases left in between. The CDR3 has 11 residues. In DNA, the CDR3 is TGTGCCAGCAGTTCGGACTATGGCTACACCTTC. Its translation is CASSSDYGYTF.

This clonotype has ten or more counts. The chain employs TRBV7-2 and TRBJ1-5; D ambiguous. This CDR3 has 15 residues. Trimming left V 5 bases short and J 8 bases short, with 19 bases between. Germline lookup yields CDR1 SGHTA and CDR2 FQGNSA. Here the CDR3 reads CASSRLGLGVEPQHF. The CDR3 coding sequence is TGTGCCAGCAGCCGCCTAGGCCTCGGGGTGGAGCCCCAGCATTTT.